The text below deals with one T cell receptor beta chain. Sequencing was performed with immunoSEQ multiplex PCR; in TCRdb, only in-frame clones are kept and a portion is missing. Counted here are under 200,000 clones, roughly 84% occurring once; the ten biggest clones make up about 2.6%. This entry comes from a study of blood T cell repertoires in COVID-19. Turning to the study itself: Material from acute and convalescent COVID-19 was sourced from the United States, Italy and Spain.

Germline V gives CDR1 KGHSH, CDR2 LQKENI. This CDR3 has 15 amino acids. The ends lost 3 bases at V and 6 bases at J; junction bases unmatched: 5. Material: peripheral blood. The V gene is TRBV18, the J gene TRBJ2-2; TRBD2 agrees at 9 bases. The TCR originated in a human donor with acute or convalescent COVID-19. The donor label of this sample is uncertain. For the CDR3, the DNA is TGTGCCAGCTCACCGGGACTAGCTGTCGCCGGGGAGCTGTTTTTT. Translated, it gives CASSPGLAVAGELFF.